This T cell receptor (beta chain) was documented in a study of patients and donors after allogeneic stem cell transplantation. This CDR3 spans 13 amino acids. Trimming shortened V by 7 bases and J by 4 bases, and 13 bases separated the two germline ends. Germline CDR1 reads MGHDK; CDR2 reads SYGVNS. MiXCR, run by TCRdb on the RT-PCR reads, gives a single entry per CDR3 protein. The sample contains some 960,000 distinct CDR3 sequences, roughly 17% of which appear only once. This clonotype has just a few counts. The chain is built from TRBV25-1 and TRBJ1-1; no reliable D call. This TCR was recovered from a human donor who was either an allogeneic HSCT recipient or a stem cell or donor lymphocyte infusion donor (not recorded which). It is not recorded whose cells these are; they may come from a transplant donor. Specimen: blood, either unsorted or a sorted T cell fraction (not recorded which). The CDR3 sequence is CASIEALSTEAFF. CDR3 DNA sequence: TGTGCCAGCATTGAGGCGTTAAGCACTGAAGCTTTCTTT.